This entry lists 2 T cell receptor beta chains sequenced from one sample in a study of shared clonotypes between healthy human individuals (TCRdb year 2020). Library construction relied on the immunoSEQ multiplex PCR assay. Entries here come from immuneACCESS through TCRdb and include only in-frame sequences with V and J called. Some clones fail to appear in such tables; in the studies checked, an unresolved V gene covers under half of the shortfall, and the cause of the remainder is unknown. Recorded for this sample are roughly 2,300,000 clones; roughly 90% of them occurred a single time. The ten biggest clones cover 0.3% to 0.4% of the sample. The specimen sequenced was naive CD4+ T cells from PBMCs. Interpreted using the paper, the cell subset or site label stands for: CD45RA+ positively selected. Receptors were obtained from a young man in good health. Some clones in this sample may be carry-over from other donors' samples.

The V gene is TRBV28, the J gene TRBJ2-1; 10 nucleotides align to TRBD2. The V segment lost 2 bases and the J segment 10 bases; nucleotides outside the gene matches: 8. Germline CDR1 reads MDHEN; CDR2 reads SYDVKM. The CDR3 is 15 residues long. The chain's CDR3 is CASSLGLAGVREQFF. The CDR3 DNA reads TGTGCCAGCAGTTTAGGGCTAGCGGGAGTGAGGGAGCAGTTCTTC.

The chain has TRBV28 and TRBJ1-5; D gene ambiguous. CDR1 MDHEN and CDR2 SYDVKM come from the germline V gene. This CDR3 is built from 13 residues. Trimming cost V 3 bases and J 3 bases, with 6 bases left between them. This CDR3 is CASSFPSNQPQHF. DNA for the CDR3: TGTGCCAGCAGTTTCCCGTCCAATCAGCCCCAGCATTTT.